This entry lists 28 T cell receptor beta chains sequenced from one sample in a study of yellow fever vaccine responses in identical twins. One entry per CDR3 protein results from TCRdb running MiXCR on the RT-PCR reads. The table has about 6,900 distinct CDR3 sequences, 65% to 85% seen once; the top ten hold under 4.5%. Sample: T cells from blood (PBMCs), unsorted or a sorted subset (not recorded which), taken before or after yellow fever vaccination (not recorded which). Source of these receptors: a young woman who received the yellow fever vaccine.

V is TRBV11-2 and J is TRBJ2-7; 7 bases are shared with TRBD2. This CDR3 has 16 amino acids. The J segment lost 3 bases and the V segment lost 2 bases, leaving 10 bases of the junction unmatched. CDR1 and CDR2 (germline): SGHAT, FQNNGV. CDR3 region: CASSLLREGLGYEQYF. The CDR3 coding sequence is TGTGCCAGCAGCTTACTCAGGGAGGGCCTAGGCTACGAGCAGTACTTC. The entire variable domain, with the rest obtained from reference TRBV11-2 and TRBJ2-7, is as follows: EAGVAQSPRYKIIEKRQSVAFWCNPISGHATLYWYQQILGQGPKLLIQFQNNGVVDDSQLPKDRFSAERLKGVDSTLKIQPAKLEDSAVYLCASSLLREGLGYEQYFGPGTRLTVT.

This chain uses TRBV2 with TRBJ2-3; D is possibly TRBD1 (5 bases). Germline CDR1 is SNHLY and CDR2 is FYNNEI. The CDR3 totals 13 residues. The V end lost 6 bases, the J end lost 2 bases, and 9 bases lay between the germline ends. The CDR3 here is CASRSDNTDTQYF. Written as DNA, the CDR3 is TGTGCCAGCAGGTCGGACAACACAGATACGCAGTATTTT. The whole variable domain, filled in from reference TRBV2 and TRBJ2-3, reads EPEVTQTPSHQVTQMGQEVILRCVPISNHLYFYWYRQILGQKVEFLVSFYNNEISEKSEIFDDQFSVERPDGSNFTLKIRSTKLEDSAMYFCASRSDNTDTQYFGPGTRLTVL.

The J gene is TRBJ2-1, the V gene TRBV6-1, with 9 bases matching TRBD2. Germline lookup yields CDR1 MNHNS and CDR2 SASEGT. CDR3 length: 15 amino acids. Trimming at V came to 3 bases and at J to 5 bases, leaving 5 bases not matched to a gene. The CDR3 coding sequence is TGTGCCAGCAGTGAGGCGGGGGGGCAGAACAATGAGCAGTTCTTC. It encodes CASSEAGGQNNEQFF.

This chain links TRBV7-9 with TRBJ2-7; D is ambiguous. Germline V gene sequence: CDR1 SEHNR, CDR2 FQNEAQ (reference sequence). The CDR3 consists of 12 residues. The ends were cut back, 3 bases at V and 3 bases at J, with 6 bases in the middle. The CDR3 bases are TGTGCCAGCAGCTTTGAAGTCTACGAGCAGTACTTC. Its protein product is CASSFEVYEQYF.

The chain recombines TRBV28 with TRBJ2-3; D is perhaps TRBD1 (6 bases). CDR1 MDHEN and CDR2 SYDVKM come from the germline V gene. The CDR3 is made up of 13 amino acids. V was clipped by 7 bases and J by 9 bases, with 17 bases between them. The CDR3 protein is CASTPSGQFTQYF. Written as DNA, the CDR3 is TGTGCCAGCACCCCAAGTGGACAGTTCACGCAGTATTTT.

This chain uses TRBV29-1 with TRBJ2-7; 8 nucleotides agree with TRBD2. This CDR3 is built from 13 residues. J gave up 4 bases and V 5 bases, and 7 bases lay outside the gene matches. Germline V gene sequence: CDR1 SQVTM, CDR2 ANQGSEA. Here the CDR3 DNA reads TGCAGCGTTCGAGCGGGAGAAGAGTACGAGCAGTACTTC. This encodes CSVRAGEEYEQYF.

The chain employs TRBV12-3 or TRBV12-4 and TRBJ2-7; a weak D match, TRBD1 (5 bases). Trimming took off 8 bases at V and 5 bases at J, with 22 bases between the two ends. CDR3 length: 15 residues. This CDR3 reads CASRIRSSGRDEQYF. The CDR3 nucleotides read TGTGCCAGCCGTATTAGGAGTTCAGGGCGCGACGAGCAGTACTTC.

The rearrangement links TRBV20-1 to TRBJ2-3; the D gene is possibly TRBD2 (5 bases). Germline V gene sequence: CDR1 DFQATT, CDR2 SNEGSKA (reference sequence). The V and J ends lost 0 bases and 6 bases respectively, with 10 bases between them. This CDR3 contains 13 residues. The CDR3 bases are TGCAGTGCTAGAGAACGAGGAGGCGATACGCAGTATTTT. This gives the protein CSARERGGDTQYF.

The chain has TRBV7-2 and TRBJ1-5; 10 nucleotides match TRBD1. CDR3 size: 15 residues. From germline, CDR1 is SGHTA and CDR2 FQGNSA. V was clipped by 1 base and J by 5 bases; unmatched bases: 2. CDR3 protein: CASSLGGTGDQPQHF. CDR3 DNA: TGTGCCAGCAGCTTAGGGGGGACAGGGGATCAGCCCCAGCATTTT.

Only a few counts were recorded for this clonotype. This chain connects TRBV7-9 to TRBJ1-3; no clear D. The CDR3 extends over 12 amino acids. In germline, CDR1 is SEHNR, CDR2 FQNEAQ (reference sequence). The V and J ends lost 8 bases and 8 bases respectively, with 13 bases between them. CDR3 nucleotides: TGTGCCAGCGACACCCGAATCGACACCATATATTTT. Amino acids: CASDTRIDTIYF.

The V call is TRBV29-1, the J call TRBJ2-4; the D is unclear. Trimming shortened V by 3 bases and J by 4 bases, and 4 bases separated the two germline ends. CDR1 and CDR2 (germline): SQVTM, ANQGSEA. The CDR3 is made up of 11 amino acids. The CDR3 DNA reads TGCAGCGTTGAGACTAAAAACATTCAGTACTTC. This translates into CSVETKNIQYF.

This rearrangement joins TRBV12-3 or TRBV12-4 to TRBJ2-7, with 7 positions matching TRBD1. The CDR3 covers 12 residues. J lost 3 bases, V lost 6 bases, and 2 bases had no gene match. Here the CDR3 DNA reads TGTGCCAGCAGGACAGGGATCTACGAGCAGTACTTC. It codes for CASRTGIYEQYF.

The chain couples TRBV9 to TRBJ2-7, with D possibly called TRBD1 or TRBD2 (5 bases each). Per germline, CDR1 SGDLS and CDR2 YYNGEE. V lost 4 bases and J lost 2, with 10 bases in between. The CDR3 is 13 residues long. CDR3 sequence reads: CASSPGPPYEQYF. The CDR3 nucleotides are TGTGCCAGCAGCCCGGGGCCTCCCTACGAGCAGTACTTC.

The CDR3 DNA follows: TGTGCCTGGAGTGAAGAAAAGGACTATGGCTACACCTTC. This encodes CAWSEEKDYGYTF. The gene calls are TRBV30 and TRBJ1-2; D gene uncertain. Germline lookup yields CDR1 GTSNPN and CDR2 SVGIG (reference sequence). V was shortened by 1 base and J by 3 bases, with 9 bases between the two germline ends. This CDR3 comprises 13 residues.

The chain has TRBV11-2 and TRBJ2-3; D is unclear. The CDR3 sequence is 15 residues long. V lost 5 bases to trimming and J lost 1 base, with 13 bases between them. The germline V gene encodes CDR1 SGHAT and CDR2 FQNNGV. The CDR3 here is CASSPRATGTDTQYF. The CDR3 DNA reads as TGTGCCAGCAGCCCCCGGGCGACGGGCACAGATACGCAGTATTTT.

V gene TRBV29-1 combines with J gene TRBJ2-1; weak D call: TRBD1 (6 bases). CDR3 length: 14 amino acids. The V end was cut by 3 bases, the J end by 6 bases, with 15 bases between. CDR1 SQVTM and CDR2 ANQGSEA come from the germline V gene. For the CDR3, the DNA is TGCAGCGTTGAGGGTTCTGACAGGTTCAATGAGCAGTTCTTC. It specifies CSVEGSDRFNEQFF.

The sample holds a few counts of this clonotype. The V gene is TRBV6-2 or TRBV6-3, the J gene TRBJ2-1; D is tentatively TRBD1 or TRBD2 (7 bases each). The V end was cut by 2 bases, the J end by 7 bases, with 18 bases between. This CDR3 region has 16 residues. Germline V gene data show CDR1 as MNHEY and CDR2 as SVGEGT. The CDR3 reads CASSYLAEGAGNEQFF. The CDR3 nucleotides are TGTGCCAGCAGTTACCTAGCGGAGGGGGCGGGGAATGAGCAGTTCTTC.

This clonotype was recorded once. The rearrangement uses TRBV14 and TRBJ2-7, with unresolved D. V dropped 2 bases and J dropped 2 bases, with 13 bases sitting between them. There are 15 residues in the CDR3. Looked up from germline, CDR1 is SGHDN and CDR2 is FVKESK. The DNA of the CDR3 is TGTGCCAGCAGCCAATGGGCAAACGACCCCTACGAGCAGTACTTC. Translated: CASSQWANDPYEQYF.

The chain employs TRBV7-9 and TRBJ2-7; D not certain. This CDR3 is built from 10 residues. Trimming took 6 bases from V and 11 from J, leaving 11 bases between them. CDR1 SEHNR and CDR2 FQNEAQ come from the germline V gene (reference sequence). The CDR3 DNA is TGTGCCAGCAGTCACGAGGTTGAGTACTTC. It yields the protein CASSHEVEYF.

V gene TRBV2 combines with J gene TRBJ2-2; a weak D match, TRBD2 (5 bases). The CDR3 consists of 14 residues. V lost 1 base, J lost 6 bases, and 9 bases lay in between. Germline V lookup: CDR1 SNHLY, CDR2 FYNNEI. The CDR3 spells CASSEGLYPGELFF. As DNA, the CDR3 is TGTGCCAGCAGTGAAGGACTATATCCCGGGGAGCTGTTTTTT.

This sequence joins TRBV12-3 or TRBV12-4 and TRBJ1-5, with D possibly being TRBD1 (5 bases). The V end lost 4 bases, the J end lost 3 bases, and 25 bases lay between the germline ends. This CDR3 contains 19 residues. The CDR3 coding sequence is TGTGCCAGCAGTTCTACTCAGGGTAGGGTCAGTCCGCTCAATCAGCCCCAGCATTTT. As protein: CASSSTQGRVSPLNQPQHF.

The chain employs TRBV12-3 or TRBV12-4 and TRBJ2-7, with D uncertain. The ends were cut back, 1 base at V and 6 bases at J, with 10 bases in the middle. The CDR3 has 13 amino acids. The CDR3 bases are TGTGCCAGCAGTTTAGGACTCCCCGGCGAGCAGTACTTC. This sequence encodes CASSLGLPGEQYF.

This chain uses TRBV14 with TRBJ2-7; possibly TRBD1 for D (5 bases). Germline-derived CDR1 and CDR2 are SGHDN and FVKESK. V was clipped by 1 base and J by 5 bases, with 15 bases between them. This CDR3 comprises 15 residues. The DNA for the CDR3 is TGTGCCAGCAGCCAAGCCCTGTTCAGGGTGGACGAGCAGTACTTC. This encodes CASSQALFRVDEQYF.

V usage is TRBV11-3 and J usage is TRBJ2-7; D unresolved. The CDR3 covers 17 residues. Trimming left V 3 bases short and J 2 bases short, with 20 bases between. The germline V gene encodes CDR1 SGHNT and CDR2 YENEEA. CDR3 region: CASSFPSSSRGPYEQYF. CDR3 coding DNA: TGTGCCAGCAGCTTCCCCTCCTCCTCTAGAGGTCCCTACGAGCAGTACTTC. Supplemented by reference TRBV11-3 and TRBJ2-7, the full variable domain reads EAGVVQSPRYKIIEKKQPVAFWCNPISGHNTLYWYLQNLGQGPELLIRYENEEAVDDSQLPKDRFSAERLKGVDSTLKIQPAELGDSAVYLCASSFPSSSRGPYEQYFGPGTRLTVT.

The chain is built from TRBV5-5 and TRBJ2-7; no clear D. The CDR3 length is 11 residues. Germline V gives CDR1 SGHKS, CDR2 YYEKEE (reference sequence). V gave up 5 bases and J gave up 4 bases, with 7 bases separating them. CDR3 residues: CASRFEYEQYF. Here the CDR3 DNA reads TGTGCCAGCAGGTTCGAATACGAGCAGTACTTC.

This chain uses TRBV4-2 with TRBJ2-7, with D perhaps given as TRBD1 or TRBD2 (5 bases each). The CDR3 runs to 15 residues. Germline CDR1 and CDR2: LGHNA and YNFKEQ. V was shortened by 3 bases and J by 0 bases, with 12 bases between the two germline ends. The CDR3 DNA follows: TGTGCCAGCAGCCAGGCCGGGACCGTCTCCTACGAGCAGTACTTC. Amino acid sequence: CASSQAGTVSYEQYF.

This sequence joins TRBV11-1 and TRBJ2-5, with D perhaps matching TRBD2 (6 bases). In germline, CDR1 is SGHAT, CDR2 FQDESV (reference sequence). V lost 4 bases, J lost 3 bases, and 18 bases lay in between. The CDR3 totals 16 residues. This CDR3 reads CASSSLNGEAKETQYF. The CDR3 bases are TGTGCCAGCAGCTCCCTCAATGGGGAGGCTAAAGAGACCCAGTACTTC.

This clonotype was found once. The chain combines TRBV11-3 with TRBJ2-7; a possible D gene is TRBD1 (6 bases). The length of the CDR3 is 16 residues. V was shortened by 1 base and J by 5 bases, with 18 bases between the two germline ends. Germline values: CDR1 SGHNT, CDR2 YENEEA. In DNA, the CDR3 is TGTGCCAGCAGCTTAGGTGAGGGCAGGGGTGACAACGAGCAGTACTTC. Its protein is CASSLGEGRGDNEQYF. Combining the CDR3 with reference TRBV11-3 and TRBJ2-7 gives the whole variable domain EAGVVQSPRYKIIEKKQPVAFWCNPISGHNTLYWYLQNLGQGPELLIRYENEEAVDDSQLPKDRFSAERLKGVDSTLKIQPAELGDSAVYLCASSLGEGRGDNEQYFGPGTRLTVT.